This T cell receptor (beta chain) came from a study of T cell responses to AZD1222 COVID-19 vaccine. Study results and caveats: Two AZD1222 administrations were followed by greater Spike-specific TCR breadth and depth.

On this clone itself: The antigen remains unidentified.

The CDR3 is 15 amino acids. V gave up 0 bases and J gave up 3 bases, with 12 bases separating them. Germline CDR1 is MNHEY and CDR2 is SVGAGI. Profiled with immunoSEQ multiplex PCR; TCRdb holds only in-frame clones, not every one. The sample lists about 56,000 clones, 86% seen once, with approximately 15% in the top ten. The rearrangement links TRBV6-5 to TRBJ2-7; possible D gene TRBD1, 6 bases. The input for sequencing was peripheral blood, taken on day 0 of AZD1222 vaccination. The sequence derives from an adult in good health. The DNA for the CDR3 is TGTGCCAGCAGTTACTCGAGACAGGTAAACTACGAGCAGTACTTC. Its translation is CASSYSRQVNYEQYF.